This T cell receptor (beta chain) originates from a study of post-analysis software for immune sequencing data. Study-level points and caveats: Comparison of patients with controls showed a handful of TRBV segments more frequent in patients, TRBV5-6, TRBV5-1 and TRBV20-1 among them.

As for this clonotype: Its specificity is unknown. This clone may be a read error of a much larger clone one base away.

Germline assignment: CDR1 SQVTM and CDR2 ANQGSEA. The CDR3 runs to 13 residues. Built from TCR beta cDNA, the libraries had unique molecular identifiers in them. TCRdb re-analysed the PCR reads in MiXCR, keeping a single row per CDR3 protein. Seen here are roughly 800,000 distinct CDR3 sequences, 25% to 30% observed once, and the top ten hold around 0.6%. Material for sequencing was blood. This receptor was taken from a girl aged 10 to 17 with multiple sclerosis. This chain connects TRBV29-1 to TRBJ2-1, with 8 bases matching TRBD1. CDR3 DNA: TGCAGCGTTAGCAGGACAGGGTTCAATAAGCAGTTCTTC. As protein: CSVSRTGFNKQFF.